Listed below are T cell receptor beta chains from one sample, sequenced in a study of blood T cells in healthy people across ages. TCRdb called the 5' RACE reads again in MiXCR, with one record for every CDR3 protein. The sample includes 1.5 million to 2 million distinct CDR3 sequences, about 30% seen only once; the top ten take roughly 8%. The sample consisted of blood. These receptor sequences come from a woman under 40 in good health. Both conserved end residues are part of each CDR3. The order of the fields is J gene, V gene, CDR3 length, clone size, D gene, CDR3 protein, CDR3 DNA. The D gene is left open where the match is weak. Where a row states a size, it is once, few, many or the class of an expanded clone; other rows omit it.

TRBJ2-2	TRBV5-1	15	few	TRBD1	CASLGQGADTGELFF	TGCGCCAGCTTAGGACAGGGGGCCGACACCGGGGAGCTGTTTTTT
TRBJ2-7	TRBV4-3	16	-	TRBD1	CASSQAIGQGADEQYF	TGCGCCAGCAGCCAAGCAATAGGACAGGGGGCTGACGAGCAGTACTTC
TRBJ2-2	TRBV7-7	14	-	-	CASSPEIGAGELFF	TGTGCCAGCAGCCCGGAGATCGGGGCCGGGGAGCTGTTTTTT
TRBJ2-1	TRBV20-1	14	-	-	CSAGWDLLYNEQFF	TGCAGTGCTGGTTGGGACTTACTATACAATGAGCAGTTCTTC
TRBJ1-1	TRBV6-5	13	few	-	CASIPTDYTEAFF	TGTGCCAGCATCCCCACCGATTACACTGAAGCTTTCTTT
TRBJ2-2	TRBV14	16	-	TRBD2	CASSRTSGPLTGELFF	TGCGCCAGCAGCCGAACTAGCGGGCCTTTAACCGGGGAGCTGTTTTTT
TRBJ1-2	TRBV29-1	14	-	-	CSVVPYRRIYGYTF	TGCAGCGTTGTCCCCTACAGGAGGATCTATGGCTACACCTTC
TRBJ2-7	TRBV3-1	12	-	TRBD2	CASGGGHVEQYF	TGTGCCAGCGGGGGGGGTCATGTCGAGCAGTACTTC
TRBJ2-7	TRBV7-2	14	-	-	CASNLSSVTYEQYF	TGTGCCAGCAACTTATCTAGCGTGACCTACGAGCAGTACTTC
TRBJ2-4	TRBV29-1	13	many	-	CSVFHRDRDIQYF	TGCAGCGTTTTTCACAGGGATCGGGACATTCAGTACTTC
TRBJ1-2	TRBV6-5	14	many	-	CASTLASGHYGYTF	TGTGCCAGCACCCTCGCGAGTGGGCACTATGGCTACACCTTC
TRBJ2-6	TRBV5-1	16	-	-	CASSLSGSSGANVLTF	TGCGCCAGCAGCTTGAGTGGCAGCTCTGGGGCCAACGTCCTGACTTTC
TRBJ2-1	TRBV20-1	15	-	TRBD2	CSAKRAGALHNEQFF	TGCAGTGCTAAAAGAGCGGGGGCCCTCCACAATGAGCAGTTCTTC
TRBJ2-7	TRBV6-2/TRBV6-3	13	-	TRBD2	CATRGTSGIEQYF	TGTGCCACCCGGGGGACTAGCGGGATCGAGCAGTACTTC
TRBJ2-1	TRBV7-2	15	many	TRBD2	CASSLGGTRAHEQFF	TGTGCCAGCAGCTTAGGTGGGACTAGGGCACATGAGCAGTTCTTC
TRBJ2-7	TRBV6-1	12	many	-	CASSLEHYEQYF	TGTGCCAGCAGCCTTGAACATTACGAGCAGTACTTC
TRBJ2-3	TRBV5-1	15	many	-	CASSLEGGGTDTQYF	TGCGCCAGCAGTTTGGAGGGGGGAGGAACAGATACGCAGTATTTT